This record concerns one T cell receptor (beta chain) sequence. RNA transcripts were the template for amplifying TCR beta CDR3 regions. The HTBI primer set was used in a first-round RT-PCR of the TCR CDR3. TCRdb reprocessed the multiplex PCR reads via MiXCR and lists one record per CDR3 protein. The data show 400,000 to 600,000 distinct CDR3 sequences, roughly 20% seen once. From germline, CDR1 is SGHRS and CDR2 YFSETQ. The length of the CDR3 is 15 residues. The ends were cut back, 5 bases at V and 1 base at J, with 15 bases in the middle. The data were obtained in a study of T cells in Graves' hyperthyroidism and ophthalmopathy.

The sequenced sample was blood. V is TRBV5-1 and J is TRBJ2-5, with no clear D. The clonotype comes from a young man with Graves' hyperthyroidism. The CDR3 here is CASRGYLSFQETQYF. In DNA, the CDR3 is TGCGCCAGCAGAGGGTATCTTAGTTTCCAAGAGACCCAGTACTTC.